This T cell receptor beta chain stems from a study of beta chain features in type 1 diabetes. All of the isolated RNA was reverse transcribed, so expressed TCRB transcripts were sequenced. TCRdb's table, derived via immunoSEQ multiplex PCR, lists solely in-frame clones and lacks some. The sample consists of some 360,000 clones, around a fifth of them appearing once. On this clone itself: What it binds is not known.

Study-wide points: Type 1 diabetes patients had TCRB CDR3s that were shorter (moderately but significantly so) in all four CD4+ subsets. The study found that naive, central memory and Treg TCRB repertoires appeared more similar in patients than in healthy donors.

The sequence came from a woman aged 18-29 years in good health. What was sequenced was naive CD4+ T cells from blood.

In nucleotides, the CDR3 is TGCGCCAGCAGCCGGGACAGGGAGTATGGCTACACCTTC. Translated: CASSRDREYGYTF. The chain couples TRBV4-1 to TRBJ1-2, with TRBD1 matching over 9 bases. CDR3 length equals 13 residues. CDR1 is MGHRA and CDR2 is YSYEKL in the germline V gene. The junction had 2 bases not matched to a gene; V was cut back by 4 bases and J by 5 bases.